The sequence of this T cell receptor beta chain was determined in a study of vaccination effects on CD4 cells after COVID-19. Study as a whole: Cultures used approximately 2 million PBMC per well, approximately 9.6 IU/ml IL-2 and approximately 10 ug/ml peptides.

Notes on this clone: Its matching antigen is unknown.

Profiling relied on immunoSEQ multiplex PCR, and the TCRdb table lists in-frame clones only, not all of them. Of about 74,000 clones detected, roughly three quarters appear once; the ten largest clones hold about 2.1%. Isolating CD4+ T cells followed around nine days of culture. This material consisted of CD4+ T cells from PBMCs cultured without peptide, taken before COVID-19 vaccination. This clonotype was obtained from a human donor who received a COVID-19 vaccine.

CDR3 loop: CASGWGPQETQYF. The CDR3 DNA reads as TGCGCCAGCGGATGGGGGCCCCAAGAGACCCAGTACTTC. The chain employs TRBV5-1 and TRBJ2-5, with D perhaps TRBD1 (6 bases). CDR3 length: 13 amino acids. The V end lost 7 bases, the J end lost 1 base, and 11 bases lay between the germline ends. Germline V gene data show CDR1 as SGHRS and CDR2 as YFSETQ.